This T cell receptor beta chain was identified during a study of CD8 T cells in ankylosing spondylitis. General study points: Disease-linked clones had a CD8+ phenotype and relatively low frequency in peripheral blood. Ankylosing spondylitis blood appeared to carry a characteristic TCR beta motif of several highly homologous variants.

Germline CDR1 and CDR2: SGDLS and YYNGEE. V shed 0 bases and J shed 0 bases, with 6 bases lying between them. This CDR3 contains 14 residues. Making the TCR beta libraries involved quantitative 5'-RACE with molecular barcodes. In TCRdb, the 5' RACE reads were re-called with MiXCR into one record per CDR3 protein. The sample records around 150,000 distinct CDR3 sequences, 15% to 20% being singletons. This clonotype was seen at least ten times. Its specificity is unknown. Specimen: blood, either unsorted or a sorted T cell fraction (not recorded which). The sequence was collected from a male donor with ankylosing spondylitis or in good health (not recorded which). This rearrangement joins TRBV9 to TRBJ1-1; unclear D gene. The CDR3 region is CASSVGPMNTEAFF. DNA for the CDR3: TGTGCCAGCAGCGTAGGACCGATGAACACTGAAGCTTTCTTT.